What follows are 24 T cell receptor beta chains derived from one specimen sequenced in a study of cytomegalovirus exposure and HLA in healthy donors. PCR amplification relied on 60 Vbeta primers (plus 13 Jbeta primers). Here immunoSEQ multiplex PCR was the method, and the copy in TCRdb shows in-frame clones only, minus some. Here the sample spans 85,000 to 100,000 clones, around 73% being singletons. The sequenced sample consisted of PBMCs. These receptors were collected from a woman aged 60-75 years in good health and CMV-seronegative.

The rearrangement uses TRBV15 and TRBJ1-2; D may be TRBD1 (5 bases). The CDR3 loop spans 16 amino acids. Germline V gene lookup returns CDR1 LNHNV and CDR2 YYDKDF (reference sequence). With 2 bases removed from V and 0 bases from J, the gap between germline ends came to 13 bases. The CDR3: CATSRPGDPANYGYTF. The CDR3 DNA sequence: TGTGCCACCAGCAGACCGGGGGACCCGGCTAACTATGGCTACACCTTC.

The rearrangement uses TRBV18 and TRBJ2-7; 8 bases agree with TRBD2. Germline assignment: CDR1 KGHSH and CDR2 LQKENI. With V trimmed by 2 bases and J by 4 bases, 10 bases remained unmatched. This CDR3 has 16 amino acids. CDR3 sequence: CASSPRGGSGTYEQYF. The CDR3 DNA is TGTGCCAGCTCACCAAGGGGTGGTAGCGGGACGTACGAGCAGTACTTC.

The rearrangement links TRBV2 to TRBJ1-2; 7 bases line up with TRBD1. V lost 7 bases and J lost 4; bases outside the gene matches: 9. This CDR3 region has 14 residues. CDR1 and CDR2 from the germline V gene are SNHLY and FYNNEI. This CDR3 reads CASTTGGGGYGYTF. In DNA form, the CDR3 reads TGTGCCAGCACTACTGGAGGGGGCGGCTATGGCTACACCTTC.

This chain connects TRBV27 to TRBJ2-2; D unresolved. The CDR3 extends over 16 amino acids. V was trimmed by 6 bases and J by 0 bases, leaving 14 bases between them. Germline CDR1 is MNHEY and CDR2 is SMNVEV (reference sequence). CDR3 DNA sequence: TGTGCCAGCAGACACCTCCGCGGAGCGAACACCGGGGAGCTGTTTTTT. This sequence encodes CASRHLRGANTGELFF.

This chain connects TRBV11-2 to TRBJ1-5, with D possibly TRBD1 on 5 matching bases. Trimming cost V 2 bases and J 3 bases, with 11 bases left between them. The CDR3 has 15 amino acids. Germline lookup yields CDR1 SGHAT and CDR2 FQNNGV. CDR3 sequence reads: CASSLSTGNNQPQHF. The CDR3 bases are TGTGCCAGCAGCTTATCTACAGGAAACAATCAGCCCCAGCATTTT.

V is TRBV29-1 and J is TRBJ1-3; D gene unclear. The V gene's germline CDR1 is SQVTM and CDR2 ANQGSEA. This CDR3 region has 13 residues. Trimming cost V 7 bases and J 1 base, with 11 bases left between them. The CDR3 loop reads CSANEGSGNTIYF. CDR3 sequence (DNA): TGCAGCGCTAATGAGGGTTCTGGAAACACCATATATTTT.

This clone was detected only a few times. The chain joins TRBV9 to TRBJ1-5; D is possibly TRBD1 (5 bases). The CDR3 has 14 residues. CDR1 SGDLS and CDR2 YYNGEE come from the germline V gene. V was cut by 5 bases and J by 3 bases, with 12 bases left in between. The CDR3 here is CASSRAGTNQPQHF. The DNA for the CDR3 is TGTGCCAGCAGTCGAGCGGGGACCAATCAGCCCCAGCATTTT.

V and J are TRBV5-4 and TRBJ1-4; weak D call: TRBD1 (6 bases). The CDR3 extends over 14 amino acids. V shed 4 bases and J shed 6 bases, with 13 bases lying between them. Germline V gives CDR1 SGHNT, CDR2 YYREEE (reference sequence). DNA for the CDR3: TGTGCCAGCAGCCTGAGACAGGAGGATGAAAAACTGTTTTTT. This gives the protein CASSLRQEDEKLFF.

V usage is TRBV5-1 and J usage is TRBJ2-3; 10 bases match TRBD1. Germline lookup yields CDR1 SGHRS and CDR2 YFSETQ. J was trimmed by 0 bases and V by 0 bases; bases with no gene match: 7. This CDR3 has 18 residues. CDR3 nucleotide sequence: TGCGCCAGCAGCTTGGAGACGACAGGGGGCCCTAGCACAGATACGCAGTATTTT. This encodes CASSLETTGGPSTDTQYF. The full variable domain, in which reference TRBV5-1 and TRBJ2-3 provide the parts outside the CDR3, is KAGVTQTPRYLIKTRGQQVTLSCSPISGHRSVSWYQQTPGQGLQFLFEYFSETQRNKGNFPGRFSGRQFSNSRSEMNVSTLELGDSALYLCASSLETTGGPSTDTQYFGPGTRLTVL.

V and J are TRBV5-1 and TRBJ2-1; possible D gene TRBD2, 6 bases. Trimming took off 4 bases at V and 8 bases at J, with 13 bases between the two ends. The CDR3 has 13 residues. Germline lookup yields CDR1 SGHRS and CDR2 YFSETQ. The CDR3 region is CASSGDSLDEQFF. As DNA, the CDR3 is TGCGCCAGCAGCGGGGACTCCCTGGATGAGCAGTTCTTC.

The chain employs TRBV7-2 and TRBJ2-7; 8 bases align to TRBD2. CDR3 size: 14 residues. CDR1 and CDR2 (germline): SGHTA, FQGNSA. V lost 8 bases to trimming and J lost 3 bases; unmatched junction nucleotides: 9. CDR3 amino acids: CASESGLAGYEQYF. The CDR3 region has the DNA TGTGCCAGCGAAAGCGGGCTAGCGGGCTACGAGCAGTACTTC.

This chain connects TRBV7-6 to TRBJ2-3, with 7 bases that match TRBD2. Germline assignment: CDR1 SGHVS and CDR2 FNYEAQ. After removal of 1 base from V and 2 bases from J, the junction contained 3 bases not matched to a gene. CDR3 length equals 15 residues. The CDR3 reads CASSLGGSVTDTQYF. CDR3 sequence (DNA): TGTGCCAGCAGCTTAGGCGGGAGTGTCACAGATACGCAGTATTTT.

The chain uses TRBV9 and TRBJ1-5; tentative D call: TRBD1 (6 bases). The CDR3 length is 16 residues. Germline V gene data show CDR1 as SGDLS and CDR2 as YYNGEE. The V end lost 3 bases, the J end lost 2 bases, and 15 bases lay between the germline ends. The CDR3 protein is CASSAGDGFGNQPQHF. The CDR3 nucleotides are TGTGCCAGCAGCGCAGGGGACGGCTTTGGCAATCAGCCCCAGCATTTT.

This chain joins TRBV5-1 and TRBJ2-5; a weak D match, TRBD1 (6 bases). Trimming shortened V by 5 bases and J by 2 bases, and 10 bases separated the two germline ends. The CDR3 contains 13 residues. The germline gives CDR1 SGHRS, CDR2 YFSETQ. The CDR3 reads CASSGTLQETQYF. The CDR3 DNA follows: TGCGCCAGCAGTGGGACATTACAAGAGACCCAGTACTTC.

V is TRBV9 and J is TRBJ2-3; D call uncertain. Trimming removed 0 bases from V and 5 bases from J, with 10 bases in between. This CDR3 has 14 residues. In germline, CDR1 is SGDLS, CDR2 YYNGEE. CDR3: CASSVATSRDTQYF. The CDR3 nucleotides read TGTGCCAGCAGCGTAGCTACGTCCCGAGATACGCAGTATTTT.

This rearrangement joins TRBV2 to TRBJ2-7; D is possibly TRBD1 (5 bases). Germline CDR1 is SNHLY and CDR2 is FYNNEI. Trimming took 6 bases from V and 2 from J, leaving 17 bases between them. This CDR3 has 15 amino acids. In nucleotides, the CDR3 is TGTGCCAGCAGAAGCGACAGTACCAGCACCTACGAGCAGTACTTC. Its protein product is CASRSDSTSTYEQYF.

Written as DNA, the CDR3 is TGTGCCAGCAGTGAAGTCAGTGGCGGAGCGAGCTCCTACGAGCAGTACTTC. It translates to CASSEVSGGASSYEQYF. The genes are TRBV2 and TRBJ2-5; D not resolved. Near its end, the DNA agrees better with TRBJ2-7, so the J call may be wrong. Germline V lookup: CDR1 SNHLY, CDR2 FYNNEI. This CDR3 region has 17 residues.

This sequence joins TRBV11-3 and TRBJ2-2; maybe TRBD1 (5 bases). Trimming pared 4 bases from V and 7 bases from J, leaving 10 bases between. Germline lookup yields CDR1 SGHNT and CDR2 YENEEA. The CDR3 contains 13 residues. DNA for the CDR3: TGTGCCAGCAGCTCCAGACAGTACGGGGAGCTGTTTTTT. Its protein is CASSSRQYGELFF.

The chain is built from TRBV28 and TRBJ1-3; 7 bases are shared with TRBD1. CDR1 is MDHEN and CDR2 is SYDVKM in the germline V gene. Germline trimming cut 6 bases from V and 2 bases from J; bases unmatched to any gene: 7. There are 15 residues in the CDR3. This CDR3 reads CASRKTGWAGNTIYF. CDR3 nucleotides: TGTGCCAGCAGGAAGACAGGGTGGGCTGGAAACACCATATATTTT.

V and J are TRBV5-1 and TRBJ2-5; TRBD2 agrees at 7 bases. CDR3 size: 15 residues. V shed 3 bases and J 2 bases; nucleotides not matched to a gene: 7. Germline V CDR1 and CDR2: SGHRS, YFSETQ. CDR3 region: CASSWGGLAQETQYF. CDR3 DNA sequence: TGCGCCAGCAGCTGGGGAGGGCTAGCGCAAGAGACCCAGTACTTC.

This clone was counted a single time. The chain carries TRBV7-9 and TRBJ1-6; 11 bases are a match to TRBD1. J gave up 10 bases and V 4 bases, and 6 bases lay outside the gene matches. Germline V gene data show CDR1 as SEHNR and CDR2 as FQNEAQ (reference sequence). This CDR3 has 15 amino acids. CDR3 sequence: CASSSRTGGRSPLHF. As DNA, the CDR3 is TGTGCCAGCAGCTCCCGGACAGGGGGCAGGTCACCCCTCCACTTT. Together with reference TRBV7-9 and TRBJ1-6, the CDR3 gives the full variable domain: DTGVSQNPRHKITKRGQNVTFRCDPISEHNRLYWYRQTLGQGPEFLTYFQNEAQLEKSRLLSDRFSAERPKGSFSTLEIQRTEQGDSAMYLCASSSRTGGRSPLHFGNGTRLTVT.

This chain links TRBV28 with TRBJ1-5; TRBD1 matches 8 bases. The CDR3 totals 17 residues. J was trimmed by 7 bases and V by 0 bases; bases with no gene match: 11. Germline assignment: CDR1 MDHEN and CDR2 SYDVKM. The CDR3 bases are TGTGCCAGCAGTTTATGGGGGGACAGGAACACTGGCCAGCCCCAGCATTTT. Translating gives CASSLWGDRNTGQPQHF. The variable domain in full, completed from reference TRBV28 and TRBJ1-5, reads DVKVTQSSRYLVKRTGEKVFLECVQDMDHENMFWYRQDPGLGLRLIYFSYDVKMKEKGDIPEGYSVSREKKERFSLILESASTNQTSMYLCASSLWGDRNTGQPQHFGDGTRLSIL.

On this clone itself: Other DNA sequences within the sample encode an identical CDR3. The V gene is TRBV18, the J gene TRBJ2-7, with unresolved D. CDR1 KGHSH and CDR2 LQKENI come from the germline V gene. V lost 2 bases and J lost 5, with 4 bases in between. The CDR3 runs 11 residues. The CDR3 spells CASSPGDEQYF. The CDR3 coding sequence is TGTGCCAGCTCACCAGGAGACGAGCAGTACTTC.

The gene calls are TRBV7-9 and TRBJ1-2; D is uncertain. The CDR3 contains 13 residues. CDR1 is SEHNR, CDR2 FQNEAQ, per germline (reference sequence). Trimming pared 2 bases from V and 3 bases from J, leaving 7 bases between. CDR3 sequence (DNA): TGTGCCAGCAGCTTAATAGCGGACTATGGCTACACCTTC. Translation: CASSLIADYGYTF.